The 19 T cell receptor beta chains given below trace back to one sample, sequenced in a study of neurological immune-mediated disorders. From the 5' RACE reads, TCRdb called clonotypes with MiXCR, one entry per CDR3 protein. The data contain about 44,000 distinct CDR3 sequences, about 22% of them singletons. The time point is: technical triplicate 3. Material: PBMCs. The receptors were sampled from a man in his fifties or sixties with HTLV-1-associated myelopathy (HAM/TSP).

This clonotype appeared a few times. The chain is built from TRBV6-2 or TRBV6-3 and TRBJ2-7, with TRBD2 matching 10 bases. The germline V gene has CDR1 MNHEY and CDR2 SVGEGT. The CDR3 covers 14 residues. V was clipped by 6 bases and J by 6 bases; unmatched bases: 8. The CDR3 bases are TGTGCCAGCAGAAAAGCGGGAGGGCCGGGCGAGCAGTACTTC. It specifies CASRKAGGPGEQYF.

This clonotype was recorded many times. This chain links TRBV18 with TRBJ2-7; possible D gene TRBD2, 5 bases. Germline lookup yields CDR1 KGHSH and CDR2 LQKENI. The V gene lost 0 bases and the J gene lost 3 bases, with 12 bases spanning the gap. The CDR3 spans 15 residues. Here the CDR3 DNA reads TGTGCCAGCTCACCACCGGGAGTTGGGTTCTACGAGCAGTACTTC. It is translated as CASSPPGVGFYEQYF.

This clonotype has at least ten counts. The rearrangement joins TRBV5-1 to TRBJ1-1; 8 positions agree with TRBD1. CDR1 SGHRS and CDR2 YFSETQ come from the germline V gene. With V trimmed by 4 bases and J by 3 bases, 2 bases remained unmatched. This CDR3 region has 13 residues. The CDR3 DNA is TGCGCCAGCAGCGGGACAGGACACACTGAAGCTTTCTTT. This gives the protein CASSGTGHTEAFF.

This clonotype has at least ten counts. The chain employs TRBV3-1 and TRBJ1-5; TRBD1 aligns across 7 bases. The CDR3 contains 14 residues. CDR1 and CDR2 (germline): LGHDT, YNNKEL (reference sequence). J gave up 2 bases and V 6 bases, and 4 bases lay outside the gene matches. This chain's CDR3 is CASSVTGGNQPQHF. CDR3 coding DNA: TGTGCCAGCAGTGTTACAGGGGGCAATCAGCCCCAGCATTTT.

By frequency in the sample, this clonotype is medium-sized. The gene calls are TRBV7-9 and TRBJ2-1, with TRBD2 matching over 12 bases. This CDR3 spans 21 amino acids. Trimming cost V 0 bases and J 4 bases; bases outside gene matches: 16. CDR1 and CDR2 (germline): SEHNR, FQNEAQ (reference sequence). The CDR3 DNA reads TGTGCCAGCAGCTTAGCGGGAAACGTCCGACTAGCGGGAGTCCCATACAATGAGCAGTTCTTC. Translation: CASSLAGNVRLAGVPYNEQFF.

This clonotype appeared many times. The rearrangement joins TRBV20-1 to TRBJ2-1; 13 bases align to TRBD2. The CDR3 spans 15 residues. With 4 bases clipped from V and 5 bases from J, the junction kept 5 bases outside the gene matches. In germline, CDR1 is DFQATT, CDR2 SNEGSKA (reference sequence). The CDR3 DNA reads TGCAGTGCTAAGCGGACTAGCGGGGGTGACAATGAGCAGTTCTTC. It yields the protein CSAKRTSGGDNEQFF.

The rearrangement uses TRBV20-1 and TRBJ2-7; possible D gene TRBD2, 6 bases. Germline V gene sequence: CDR1 DFQATT, CDR2 SNEGSKA (reference sequence). The V gene lost 5 bases and the J gene lost 6 bases, with 14 bases spanning the gap. CDR3 length: 12 amino acids. As DNA, the CDR3 is TGCAGTGCTGGCGGGTTGGGGGGCGAGCAGTACTTC. It specifies CSAGGLGGEQYF.

This clonotype has at least ten counts. CDR3 DNA sequence: TGTGCCAGCACCCGAACACCGGGACGTGATAATTCACCCCTCCACTTT. Amino acid sequence: CASTRTPGRDNSPLHF. V is TRBV7-8 and J is TRBJ1-6; the D gene is possibly TRBD1 (5 bases). This CDR3 is built from 16 residues. V was cut by 7 bases and J by 5 bases, with 18 bases left in between. Germline CDR1 reads SGHVS; CDR2 reads FQNEAQ.

This clonotype appeared many times. This chain connects TRBV20-1 to TRBJ2-1; TRBD2 matches 8 bases. V lost 0 bases and J lost 7; bases outside the gene matches: 11. Looked up from germline, CDR1 is DFQATT and CDR2 is SNEGSKA (reference sequence). This CDR3 has 16 residues. CDR3 sequence: CSARDANGRVGNEQFF. In DNA form, the CDR3 reads TGCAGTGCTAGAGATGCGAACGGGAGGGTAGGGAATGAGCAGTTCTTC.

This clonotype showed up many times. The chain combines TRBV20-1 with TRBJ1-3; D is unclear. This CDR3 is built from 12 residues. Germline CDR1 is DFQATT and CDR2 is SNEGSKA (reference sequence). V was shortened by 5 bases and J by 2 bases, with 7 bases between the two germline ends. Here the CDR3 DNA reads TGCAGTGCTGACACGCCTGGAAACACCATATATTTT. As protein: CSADTPGNTIYF.

This rearrangement joins TRBV28 to TRBJ2-5, with D maybe TRBD2 (6 bases). The CDR3 is 14 residues long. Germline V gives CDR1 MDHEN, CDR2 SYDVKM. V lost 3 bases, J lost 3 bases, and 11 bases lay in between. CDR3 protein: CASSFLAAKETQYF. In DNA, the CDR3 is TGTGCCAGCAGTTTCTTAGCGGCCAAAGAGACCCAGTACTTC.

This clonotype was observed many times. The gene calls are TRBV6-1 and TRBJ2-1, with a possible D match to TRBD2 (6 bases). The V end was cut by 2 bases, the J end by 12 bases, with 14 bases between. This CDR3 is 13 amino acids long. The germline CDR1 and CDR2 sequences are MNHNS and SASEGT. As DNA, the CDR3 is TGTGCCAGCAGTGAACGGCGGGACTCGCTGCAGTTCTTC. Its translation is CASSERRDSLQFF.

This clonotype was found many times. The CDR3 sequence is CASSYGTQGVSTEAFF. In nucleotides, the CDR3 is TGTGCCAGCAGTTACGGGACCCAGGGCGTGAGTACTGAAGCTTTCTTT. The chain joins TRBV27 to TRBJ1-1, with a weak D call TRBD1 (5 bases). In germline, CDR1 is MNHEY, CDR2 SMNVEV (reference sequence). V lost 4 bases and J 5 bases, leaving 20 bases between the germline ends. The CDR3 extends over 16 amino acids.

In this sample, this clonotype turned up many times. The rearrangement links TRBV20-1 to TRBJ1-3; 8 bases agree with TRBD1. After removal of 1 base from V and 8 bases from J, the junction contained 7 bases not matched to a gene. Germline CDR1 and CDR2: DFQATT and SNEGSKA (reference sequence). The CDR3 totals 14 residues. The CDR3 here is CSARGRTGTDTIYF. CDR3 in DNA: TGCAGTGCTAGAGGAAGGACAGGGACCGACACCATATATTTT.

Notes on this clonotype: One end of the junction is discordant with germline, which a read error may explain. The chain recombines TRBV7-8 with TRBJ1-3; TRBD1 is a possible D gene (5 bases). This CDR3 is 17 amino acids long. CDR1 is SGHVS and CDR2 is FQNEAQ in the germline V gene. The CDR3 nucleotides read TGTGCTAGCAGCCCCCGGGTTGGGGGGGTCAATGGAAAAACCATATATTTT. Protein sequence: CASSPRVGGVNGKTIYF.

In its sample, this clonotype was seen many times. The V gene is TRBV3-1, the J gene TRBJ2-1; D gene unclear. This CDR3 is 12 amino acids long. Germline V gene sequence: CDR1 LGHDT, CDR2 YNNKEL (reference sequence). V was shortened by 1 base and J by 7 bases, with 5 bases between the two germline ends. CDR3 coding DNA: TGTGCCAGCAGCCAAGTATATAATGAGCAGTTCTTC. Translated, it gives CASSQVYNEQFF.

V and J are TRBV5-1 and TRBJ2-1; TRBD1 matches 9 bases. This CDR3 is 17 amino acids long. CDR1 SGHRS and CDR2 YFSETQ come from the germline V gene. V dropped 4 bases and J dropped 2; count of bases not matched to a gene: 10. The CDR3 nucleotides are TGCGCCAGCAGCACAAATGGACAGGGGACAGCCTACAATGAGCAGTTCTTC. Protein: CASSTNGQGTAYNEQFF.

This clonotype was counted at least ten times. The chain joins TRBV24-1 to TRBJ2-1, with D possibly TRBD2 on 5 matching bases. This CDR3 region has 11 residues. Germline loops: CDR1 KGHDR, CDR2 SFDVKD. V was cut by 6 bases and J by 7 bases, with 6 bases left in between. CDR3 amino acids: CATSRGNEQFF. CDR3 bases: TGTGCCACCAGTCGGGGAAATGAGCAGTTCTTC.

This clonotype was seen repeatedly, ten times or more. The chain carries TRBV7-2 and TRBJ1-2; TRBD1 matches 7 bases. There are 17 residues in the CDR3. Trimming at V came to 4 bases and at J to 3 bases, leaving 14 bases not matched to a gene. CDR1 is SGHTA, CDR2 FQGNSA, per germline. The CDR3: CASSSRQGPYLDYGYTF. The CDR3 nucleotides read TGTGCCAGCAGCTCCCGACAGGGCCCGTACCTTGACTATGGCTACACCTTC.